This T cell receptor beta chain was recovered during a study of post-analysis software for immune sequencing data. Study-level findings and limits: A few TRBV segments appeared more often in patients than in controls, and TRBV5-6, TRBV5-1 and TRBV20-1 were among these.

The TCR beta cDNA libraries contained unique molecular identifiers. TCRdb re-called the PCR reads through MiXCR, storing one row per CDR3 protein. The repertoire consists of about 770,000 distinct CDR3 sequences, with just over 45% occurring once and the leading ten covering roughly 4.9%. Trimming stripped 0 bases from V and 3 bases from J, with 5 bases between. The CDR3 is made up of 13 amino acids. CDR1 is MNHEY, CDR2 SMNVEV, per germline (reference sequence). In regard to this clonotype: No antigen is known for it.

The sequence was obtained from a girl aged 10 to 17 with multiple sclerosis. Sequencing was carried out using blood. The chain joins TRBV27 to TRBJ1-2; D is perhaps TRBD1 (5 bases). The CDR3 DNA follows: TGTGCCAGCAGTTTATCGGGACACTATGGCTACACCTTC. Its protein product is CASSLSGHYGYTF.